The present T cell receptor beta chain was sequenced within a study of T cells in Graves' hyperthyroidism and ophthalmopathy. There were TCR beta CDR3 regions amplified from RNA transcripts. HTBI primers were employed in a first-round RT-PCR of the TCR CDR3. TCRdb reprocessed the multiplex PCR reads via MiXCR and lists one record per CDR3 protein. The table shows about 500,000 distinct CDR3 sequences, with more than 15% occurring only once. Patients with uncontrolled infections, other autoimmune diseases, pregnancy or lactation were excluded. Each diagnosis drew on symptoms, thyroxine, TRAb, thyroid ultrasound and orbital computed tomography findings. It was approximately 9.4 ml of fresh peripheral blood that supplied the PBMCs. The CDR3 is made up of 14 amino acids. Per the germline V gene, CDR1 is MNHNS and CDR2 is SASEGT. V lost 5 bases, J lost 7 bases, and 17 bases lay in between.

The receptor's source is a woman between 18 and 30 years old with Graves' ophthalmopathy. This chain joins TRBV6-1 and TRBJ1-2, with unresolved D. What was sequenced was blood. The chain's CDR3 is CASSFLGVVGGYTF. As DNA, the CDR3 is TGTGCCAGCAGTTTTCTTGGGGTAGTGGGTGGCTACACCTTC.